This T cell receptor beta chain derives from a study of cytomegalovirus exposure and HLA in healthy donors. Points from the study as a whole: Confirmation in vitro established that a few CMV-associated chains were specific for CMV antigens.

The CDR3 runs to 17 residues. CDR1 and CDR2 (germline): LGHNT, FRNRAP. The trim removed 1 base at V and 1 base at J, leaving 6 bases unmatched. This clone has just a few counts. What it binds is unknown. Here immunoSEQ multiplex PCR was the method, and the copy in TCRdb shows in-frame clones only, minus some. The sample lists 250,000 to 300,000 clones, 70% to 90% seen once, with roughly 1% in the top ten. The chain employs TRBV12-5 and TRBJ2-3, with 9 bases matching TRBD2. Sample: PBMCs. The clonotype comes from a woman aged 18-30 years in good health and CMV-seronegative. In DNA, the CDR3 is TGTGCTAGTGGTTTGGGCCGACTAGCGGACGGCACAGATACGCAGTATTTT. It codes for CASGLGRLADGTDTQYF.